Each of the 21 T cell receptor beta chains below was sequenced from the same sample in a study of CD8 T cells in ankylosing spondylitis. TCRdb reprocessed the 5' RACE reads via MiXCR and lists one record per CDR3 protein. The table lists about 540,000 distinct CDR3 sequences, about an eighth of them singletons. These receptors lack a known antigen. Study outcomes and limitations: Among TCR beta sequences, a motif of under ten highly homologous variants appeared characteristic of ankylosing spondylitis blood.

Material: blood, either unsorted or a sorted T cell fraction (not recorded which). The receptor set was obtained from a male donor with ankylosing spondylitis.

This clonotype was detected ten times or more. J is TRBJ2-4 and V is TRBV4-2, with 7 bases identical to TRBD2. Germline CDR1 is LGHNA and CDR2 is YNFKEQ. This CDR3 is 15 amino acids long. The trim removed 4 bases at V and 3 bases at J, leaving 6 bases unmatched. CDR3 region: CASSPSGEGKNIQYF. The CDR3 coding sequence is TGTGCCAGCAGCCCGAGCGGGGAAGGCAAAAACATTCAGTACTTC.

This clonotype turned up a few times. The DNA is left out, because the CDR3 cannot be placed on it with certainty; the CDR3 is given as TCRdb lists it. V gene TRBV12-3 or TRBV12-4 combines with J gene TRBJ2-3; TRBD1, as called in the table, went unchecked against the DNA. The length of the CDR3 is 15 amino acids, counting both ends. The CDR3 sequence is CASSRAGQGRDTQYF.

The V call is TRBV29-1, the J call TRBJ2-3; no firm D call. This CDR3 region has 12 residues. Deletions cut 6 bases from V and 4 bases from J, with 11 bases between. Looked up from germline, CDR1 is SQVTM and CDR2 is ANQGSEA. CDR3 bases: TGCAGCGTCTTGACACCCTCAGATACGCAGTATTTT. This gives the protein CSVLTPSDTQYF.

The gene calls are TRBV4-1 and TRBJ2-7, with D uncertain. Deletions cut 0 bases from V and 2 bases from J, with 14 bases between. CDR1 is MGHRA, CDR2 YSYEKL, per germline. The CDR3 runs 16 residues. The CDR3: CASSQDWVGRPYEQYV. The CDR3 nucleotides read TGCGCCAGCAGCCAAGATTGGGTCGGTAGACCCTACGAGCAGTACGTC.

This clonotype has more than one count but fewer than ten. This rearrangement joins TRBV7-8 to TRBJ1-1; D may be TRBD1 (5 bases). The CDR3 is made up of 15 amino acids. The germline V gene has CDR1 SGHVS and CDR2 FQNEAQ. Between the trimmed V and J ends, which lost 2 bases and 1 base, there was a span of 11 bases. For the CDR3, the DNA is TGTGCCAGCAGCTTATTTGAGGGGCCGAACACTGAAGCTTTCTTT. This gives the protein CASSLFEGPNTEAFF.

This sequence joins TRBV29-1 and TRBJ2-1; TRBD2 agrees at 8 bases. V was pared by 7 bases and J by 5 bases, with 10 bases of the junction left unmatched. The length of the CDR3 is 14 residues. The germline CDR1 and CDR2 sequences are SQVTM and ANQGSEA. DNA for the CDR3: TGCAGCGCCGCGGGACTAGACGACCACAATGAGCAGTTCTTC. It specifies CSAAGLDDHNEQFF.

This clonotype came up a few times. V usage is TRBV11-1 and J usage is TRBJ2-2; tentative D call: TRBD2 (7 bases). V shed 2 bases and J shed 6 bases, with 13 bases lying between them. This CDR3 spans 15 amino acids. Germline V lookup: CDR1 SGHAT, CDR2 FQDESV (reference sequence). Here the CDR3 reads CASSLRRGGAGELFF. The CDR3 DNA sequence: TGTGCCAGCAGCTTACGCAGGGGAGGGGCCGGGGAGCTGTTTTTT.

In its sample, this clonotype was seen many times. The chain joins TRBV2 to TRBJ2-2; 8 positions match TRBD1. Trimming removed 4 bases from V and 7 bases from J; junction bases left unmatched: 8. This CDR3 is built from 15 residues. Germline-derived CDR1 and CDR2 are SNHLY and FYNNEI. The CDR3 DNA reads TGTGCCAGCAGTGCCCGGACAGGGTTTAACGGGGAGCTGTTTTTT. This sequence encodes CASSARTGFNGELFF.

The chain employs TRBV4-1 and TRBJ2-7; D is possibly TRBD2 (6 bases). The V end lost 0 bases, the J end lost 4 bases, and 7 bases lay between the germline ends. In germline, CDR1 is MGHRA, CDR2 YSYEKL. The CDR3 covers 13 residues. The CDR3 nucleotides are TGCGCCAGCAGCCAAGATCTAGCGTACGAGCAGTACTTC. Its translation: CASSQDLAYEQYF.

In this sample, this clonotype turned up a few times. This chain uses TRBV2 with TRBJ2-2; 12 bases are a match to TRBD2. Germline V gives CDR1 SNHLY, CDR2 FYNNEI. CDR3 length: 17 amino acids. V was pared by 7 bases and J by 5 bases, with 11 bases of the junction left unmatched. In DNA form, the CDR3 reads TGTGCCAGCATCTTTCGACTAGCGGGAGACGGGACCGGGGAGCTGTTTTTT. Translated, it gives CASIFRLAGDGTGELFF.

The sample holds many counts of this clonotype. V gene TRBV4-2 combines with J gene TRBJ2-3; 7 bases match TRBD2. The V segment lost 3 bases and the J segment 0 bases; nucleotides outside the gene matches: 6. Germline CDR1 is LGHNA and CDR2 is YNFKEQ. The CDR3 runs to 16 residues. The CDR3 bases are TGTGCCAGCAGCCAGATGGGGAGGGATAGCACAGATACGCAGTATTTT. This gives the protein CASSQMGRDSTDTQYF.

The chain combines TRBV20-1 with TRBJ2-3, with D unresolved. The CDR3 spans 11 residues. Germline-derived CDR1 and CDR2 are DFQATT and SNEGSKA (reference sequence). Trimming removed 3 bases from V and 5 bases from J, with 6 bases in between. The CDR3 nucleotides read TGCAGTGCTAGCTGGGAAGATACGCAGTATTTT. Translation gives CSASWEDTQYF.

The genes are TRBV7-9 and TRBJ2-2; D gene unclear. The V end was cut by 3 bases, the J end by 7 bases, with 9 bases between. Germline-derived CDR1 and CDR2 are SEHNR and FQNEAQ (reference sequence). The CDR3 runs 13 residues. The CDR3 nucleotides read TGTGCCAGCAGCTTTACCAGCCGCGGGGAGCTGTTTTTT. This codes for CASSFTSRGELFF.

There are a few counts of this clonotype. The CDR3 DNA sequence: TGTGCCAGCAGCTTAAGGGCCGGGACAGCTATCGGAAACATTCAGTACTTC. This gives the protein CASSLRAGTAIGNIQYF. The genes are TRBV11-2 and TRBJ2-4; 7 nucleotides match TRBD1. The CDR3 extends over 17 amino acids. V dropped 2 bases and J dropped 6; count of bases not matched to a gene: 13. Germline assignment: CDR1 SGHAT and CDR2 FQNNGV.

Written as DNA, the CDR3 is TGCGCCAGCAGCTCACGAGGAAGGTCTCACGAGCAGTACGTC. Translated: CASSSRGRSHEQYV. The rearrangement joins TRBV5-1 to TRBJ2-7; D is unclear. Germline V gene sequence: CDR1 SGHRS, CDR2 YFSETQ. Trimming left V 3 bases short and J 5 bases short, with 15 bases between. This CDR3 spans 14 amino acids.

This clonotype was observed a few times. The chain is built from TRBV20-1 and TRBJ2-3; 10 nucleotides agree with TRBD2. J gave up 2 bases and V 3 bases, and 5 bases lay outside the gene matches. The CDR3 is 15 amino acids. CDR1 DFQATT and CDR2 SNEGSKA come from the germline V gene (reference sequence). The CDR3 protein is CSASLAGEFTDTQYF. CDR3 sequence (DNA): TGCAGTGCTAGTCTAGCGGGAGAATTCACAGATACGCAGTATTTT.

The V call is TRBV29-1, the J call TRBJ2-3; 7 positions match TRBD2. Per germline, CDR1 SQVTM and CDR2 ANQGSEA. V gave up 0 bases and J gave up 0 bases; unmatched junction bases: 6. This CDR3 is built from 16 residues. The chain's CDR3 is CSVEDPTSASTDTQYF. CDR3 bases: TGCAGCGTTGAAGATCCCACTAGCGCAAGCACAGATACGCAGTATTTT.

This clonotype was seen many times. The chain combines TRBV7-2 with TRBJ2-7, with D perhaps matching TRBD2 (5 bases). V dropped 2 bases and J dropped 0 bases, with 8 bases sitting between them. Germline CDR1 is SGHTA and CDR2 is FQGNSA. The CDR3 length is 14 residues. The CDR3 protein is CASSLYGSSYEQYF. CDR3 in DNA: TGTGCCAGCAGCTTATATGGGAGCTCCTACGAGCAGTACTTC.

The rearrangement joins TRBV10-3 to TRBJ1-1; unclear D gene. Trimming cost V 10 bases and J 0 bases, with 12 bases left between them. The CDR3 has 13 residues. CDR1 ENHRY and CDR2 SYGVKD come from the germline V gene. The CDR3 DNA follows: TGTGCCAGTCTGGAGGCGTTGAACACTGAAGCTTTCTTT. Translating it yields CASLEALNTEAFF.

This clonotype was seen more than once but under ten times. One end of the junction fails to match germline, which may point to a read error. The rearrangement links TRBV5-1 to TRBJ1-2; 9 bases align to TRBD1. CDR1 SGHRS and CDR2 YFSETQ come from the germline V gene. This CDR3 contains 14 residues. The chain's CDR3 is CASSLEQGAWGCTF. In DNA, the CDR3 is TGCGCCAGCAGCTTGGAACAGGGGGCTTGGGGCTGCACCTTC.

This clonotype was counted only a few times. The J gene is TRBJ2-3, the V gene TRBV7-2; D not certain. The germline gives CDR1 SGHTA, CDR2 FQGNSA. Trimming took off 1 base at V and 0 bases at J, with 8 bases between the two ends. The length of the CDR3 is 15 residues. Written as DNA, the CDR3 is TGTGCCAGCAGCTTAGTCTTAGGGAGCACAGATACGCAGTATTTT. This sequence encodes CASSLVLGSTDTQYF.